This entry is about one TCR beta chain. Its binding antigen is unknown. It has no much larger one-base neighbor in the sample; base qualities were not kept. The CDR3 holds 15 amino acids from the cysteine to the phenylalanine. The CDR3 DNA has 45 bases and is translated from base 1. V lost 3 bases and J lost 7 bases; the stretch between them is 18 bases long. CDR1 and CDR2, looked up from the germline V gene, are MRHNA and SNTAGT. The entry originates in a study of T cells in Graves' hyperthyroidism and ophthalmopathy (dated by TCRdb to between 2018 and 2021). Context from the whole study: Peripheral blood was sampled at the time of initial diagnosis, prior to any treatment. Following sampling, methimazole starting at 30 mg daily was given to hyperthyroidism patients, and high-dose intravenous methylprednisolone was given to ophthalmopathy patients. According to the paper, TCR Vbeta CDR3 sequencing was carried out on 120 to 150 peripheral blood samples, which came from 40 to 45 ophthalmopathy, approximately 78 hyperthyroidism and roughly 17 progressor patients. A discovery cohort of about a hundred patients, 43 with Graves' ophthalmopathy and 57 with stable Graves' hyperthyroidism, was used to find distinguishing TCR V-J signatures. An independent validation cohort of around 19 hyperthyroidism patients and about 16 patients who later progressed to ophthalmopathy tested prospective prediction of ophthalmopathy. The approximately 90 discovery patients were randomly split 7:3 into training and test sets. The study also compared thyroid tissue and blood T-cell repertoires from five or six Graves' hyperthyroidism patients. On the study overall, not on this receptor specifically: A model built on a 13 V-J signature distinguished ophthalmopathy from stable hyperthyroidism, reaching 85% to 90% sensitivity and approximately 81% specificity in cross-validation and 80%/75% in testing. In validation, the model predicted progression to ophthalmopathy a median of about 6 months before onset, with about 64% sensitivity and roughly 73% specificity. Sample size was not statistically predetermined, and investigators were not blinded to group allocation. Blood samples also contained most of the expanded thyroid clonotypes (frequency above 0.001), which suggests that blood repertoires may reflect thyroid immune responses.

The TCR beta CDR3 regions were amplified from RNA transcripts. A first-round RT-PCR of the TCR CDR3 used the HTBI primer set with the Qiagen OneStep RT-PCR kit. A second multiplex PCR round built the libraries, followed by size selection and purification. Libraries were sequenced paired-end with 100 bp reads on an Illumina HiSeq2000. The authors processed their data as follows. Raw data were processed with SOAPnuke, discarding reads with adapters, uncalled bases, mean Phred below 15, or no exact constant-primer or identifier match. High-quality paired reads were merged using COPE v1.2.5, and each unique nucleotide sequence was defined as a clonotype. Clonotypes were aligned to IMGT TRBV, TRBD and TRBJ reference segments using MiTCR v1.1. The analysis included only V-J combinations with a frequency above 0.0001, which together covered roughly 99% of the repertoires. A TCS score was defined as the ratio of F50 (clonal expansion) to E x V (chaos), with BLOSUM62-based TCRdist applied between CDR3 peptides within each V-J. Welch's t-statistics and random forest reduced 514 V-J features to 13, which were used in a naive Bayes classifier (R e1071). TCRdb ran its own pipeline on the public reads, namely fastp trimming at Q25 and MiXCR clone calling, and kept in-frame beta chains. Rows merge per CDR3 protein into single entries with the most common DNA and genes. Here the V and J calls rest on TCRdb's processing, not on the authors' analysis. For this sample there are a few hundred thousand distinct CDR3 sequences; 15% to 18% appear just once. Of the sample, roughly 7.3% falls within the top ten clones.

Stable Graves' hyperthyroidism was defined as no progression to ophthalmopathy during 18 months of follow-up. The hyperthyroidism patients were between 18 and 65 years old and newly diagnosed, with a disease duration of less than 2 months. The study excluded patients with uncontrolled infections, other autoimmune diseases, pregnancy or lactation. Diagnoses were established on the basis of clinical symptoms, serum thyroxine and TRAb, thyroid ultrasound, and orbital computed tomography. PBMCs were separated from 7.5 to 10 ml of fresh peripheral blood using Ficoll-Paque density gradient centrifugation. Trizol reagent was used to extract total RNA, and RNA quality was then checked on an Agilent 2100 Bioanalyzer.

The clonotype originates from a woman in her 30s with Graves' hyperthyroidism. Sequencing used blood. The chain links TRBV6-4 with TRBJ1-2; the D gene remains uncertain. For the CDR3, the sequence is CASSEGTGPRGGYTF. The DNA sequence is as follows: TGTGCCAGCAGTGAGGGCACGGGTCCCCGAGGTGGCTACACCTTC.